A single sample gave rise to the 20 T cell receptor beta chains below, sequenced in a study of human T cells and chemical hapten exposure. Time point: patch test 2, 6 weeks after DPC sensitization. Treatment defined: therapeutic diphenylcyclopropenone sensitization with weekly scalp DPC. Via MiXCR, TCRdb re-called the RACE reads, giving one row per CDR3 protein. The data hold 110,000 to 150,000 distinct CDR3 sequences, with roughly 10% observed a single time. Sequencing used whole blood, obtained in connection with sensitization to the hapten diphenylcyclopropenone (DPC). The receptor source for this set is a woman in her fifties or sixties with alopecia areata. Some clones in this sample may be carry-over from other donors' samples.

As regards this clonotype: Just one base apart from a much larger clone, this may be a read error. The chain uses TRBV7-9 and TRBJ1-1; perhaps TRBD1 as D (5 bases). The germline V gene encodes CDR1 SEHNR and CDR2 FQNEAQ (reference sequence). This CDR3 has 13 amino acids. CDR3 sequence (DNA): TGTGCCAGCAGCTTAAGGATCGGGACTGAAGCTTACTTT. Translated: CASSLRIGTEAYF.

The chain links TRBV15 to TRBJ2-3, with 7 bases fitting TRBD1. The CDR3 runs 15 residues. Per germline, CDR1 LNHNV and CDR2 YYDKDF (reference sequence). V lost 0 bases and J lost 6; bases outside the gene matches: 6. Written as DNA, the CDR3 is TGTGCCACCAGCAGAGACAGGGGGTTCATGGATACGCAGTATTTT. Its protein product is CATSRDRGFMDTQYF.

The chain couples TRBV29-1 to TRBJ1-1, with TRBD1 identical over 11 bases. V lost 7 bases to trimming and J lost 7 bases; unmatched junction nucleotides: 8. The germline V gene has CDR1 SQVTM and CDR2 ANQGSEA. The CDR3 consists of 13 residues. The CDR3 nucleotides read TGCAGCGCCGGGACAGGGGGGGTCCTTGAAGCTTTCTTT. Translated, it gives CSAGTGGVLEAFF.

The chain joins TRBV29-1 to TRBJ2-5; 12 bases align to TRBD2. CDR3 length equals 16 residues. Germline V gene lookup returns CDR1 SQVTM and CDR2 ANQGSEA. The V and J ends lost 5 bases and 6 bases, in that order; junction bases with no gene match: 13. The CDR3 is CSVSSISSGRAQTQYF. The CDR3 nucleotides read TGCAGCGTTTCCTCAATTTCTAGCGGGAGGGCCCAGACCCAGTACTTC. The full variable domain, completed using reference TRBV29-1 and TRBJ2-5, is SAVISQKPSRDICQRGTSLTIQCQVDSQVTMMFWYRQQPGQSLTLIATANQGSEATYESGFVIDKFPISRPNLTFSTLTVSNMSPEDSSIYLCSVSSISSGRAQTQYFGPGTRLLVL.

The chain has TRBV9 and TRBJ2-7; TRBD2 aligns across 9 bases. CDR1 is SGDLS, CDR2 YYNGEE, per germline. The J segment lost 3 bases and the V segment lost 0 bases, leaving 1 base of the junction unmatched. The CDR3 has 14 amino acids. The CDR3 here is CASSVGLADYEQYF. As DNA, the CDR3 is TGTGCCAGCAGCGTAGGACTAGCGGACTACGAGCAGTACTTC. Looking up the rest from reference TRBV9 and TRBJ2-7 gives the full variable domain: DSGVTQTPKHLITATGQRVTLRCSPRSGDLSVYWYQQSLDQGLQFLIQYYNGEERAKGNILERFSAQQFPDLHSELNLSSLELGDSALYFCASSVGLADYEQYFGPGTRLTVT.

The CDR3 nucleotides are TGCGCCAGCAGCCGACGAGATCGACCCGCAGCAACTAATGAAAAACTGTTTTTT. Amino acids: CASSRRDRPAATNEKLFF. The J gene is TRBJ1-4, the V gene TRBV5-1; D remains unclear. CDR1 and CDR2 (germline): SGHRS, YFSETQ. V was pared by 4 bases and J by 0 bases, with 19 bases between. The CDR3 runs 18 residues.

The sample holds a few counts of this clonotype. The genes are TRBV6-2 or TRBV6-3 and TRBJ1-5, with 7 positions matching TRBD1. The CDR3 runs 16 residues. Per germline, CDR1 MNHEY and CDR2 SVGEGT. V was clipped by 2 bases and J by 1 base; unmatched bases: 5. The CDR3 region has the DNA TGTGCCAGCAGTTACCCCGGGACAGCGAGCAATCAGCCCCAGCATTTT. It codes for CASSYPGTASNQPQHF.

This clonotype has only a few counts. This sequence joins TRBV5-1 and TRBJ2-2; a possible D gene is TRBD2 (6 bases). Looked up from germline, CDR1 is SGHRS and CDR2 is YFSETQ. Trimming took off 2 bases at V and 1 base at J, with 12 bases between the two ends. The CDR3 is 16 amino acids. The DNA of the CDR3 is TGCGCCAGCAGCTTCGGGACTCACAAGAACACCGGGGAGCTGTTTTTT. Translating gives CASSFGTHKNTGELFF.

The table lists this clonotype with many counts. The rearrangement uses TRBV20-1 and TRBJ2-3, with 7 positions matching TRBD2. With 6 bases clipped from V and 1 base from J, the junction kept 7 bases outside the gene matches. The CDR3 is 14 residues long. Germline loops: CDR1 DFQATT, CDR2 SNEGSKA (reference sequence). CDR3 coding DNA: TGCAGTGCCACAAGCGGGACCCGCACAGATACGCAGTATTTT. Amino acids: CSATSGTRTDTQYF.

This clonotype was recorded at least ten times. J is TRBJ2-7 and V is TRBV29-1; 8 positions match TRBD1. V lost 6 bases, J lost 4 bases, and 8 bases stayed unmatched. CDR1 is SQVTM and CDR2 is ANQGSEA in the germline V gene. The CDR3 runs 13 residues. CDR3 bases: TGCAGCGTCGAGGGGCGACAGGGGTACGAGCAGTACTTC. This codes for CSVEGRQGYEQYF.

The rearrangement uses TRBV12-3 or TRBV12-4 and TRBJ1-6; perhaps TRBD1 as D (6 bases). The germline V and J ends were trimmed by 10 bases and 4 bases, with 14 bases remaining between them. The length of the CDR3 is 14 residues. CDR3 loop: CATRGTLYNSPLHF. CDR3 nucleotides: TGTGCCACCCGCGGGACACTTTATAATTCACCCCTCCACTTT.

The chain uses TRBV27 and TRBJ1-5, with unresolved D. The CDR3 extends over 13 amino acids. Trimming shortened V by 6 bases and J by 3 bases, and 9 bases separated the two germline ends. From germline, CDR1 is MNHEY and CDR2 SMNVEV (reference sequence). CDR3 DNA: TGTGCCAGCAGCACTCGGGCCAATCAGCCCCAGCATTTT. Its protein is CASSTRANQPQHF.

The chain employs TRBV11-2 and TRBJ2-1; D uncertain. V was clipped by 3 bases and J by 4 bases, with 13 bases between them. The germline V gene has CDR1 SGHAT and CDR2 FQNNGV. CDR3 size: 15 residues. The CDR3 nucleotides are TGTGCCAGCAGCTTTACGCCTCTGGGATACAATGAGCAGTTCTTC. Translated: CASSFTPLGYNEQFF.

V usage is TRBV12-3 or TRBV12-4 and J usage is TRBJ2-7; tentatively, D is TRBD2 (8 bases). V dropped 5 bases and J dropped 5 bases, with 25 bases sitting between them. The CDR3 runs to 17 residues. The DNA for the CDR3 is TGTGCCAGCAGTCGCCAGGGGGGGGCGGGAGGCTTACACGAGCAGTACTTC. Its protein product is CASSRQGGAGGLHEQYF.

This clonotype was seen only a few times. The chain carries TRBV6-1 and TRBJ1-5; the D gene is possibly TRBD1 (5 bases). V shed 7 bases and J shed 2 bases, with 15 bases lying between them. The CDR3 is 15 amino acids. Looked up from germline, CDR1 is MNHNS and CDR2 is SASEGT. DNA of the CDR3: TGTGCCAGCATTCCGGGACGTGGGGGCAATCAGCCCCAGCATTTT. Its protein product is CASIPGRGGNQPQHF.

This rearrangement joins TRBV18 to TRBJ1-2; 10 bases map to TRBD1. This CDR3 contains 14 residues. With V trimmed by 1 base and J by 4 bases, 0 bases remained unmatched. Germline V gene data show CDR1 as KGHSH and CDR2 as LQKENI. The CDR3 DNA sequence: TGTGCCAGCTCACCACGGGACAGGGGCTATGGCTACACCTTC. This translates into CASSPRDRGYGYTF.

The chain employs TRBV29-1 and TRBJ2-2, with 7 nucleotides matching TRBD1. Germline V gene sequence: CDR1 SQVTM, CDR2 ANQGSEA. V shed 7 bases and J 2 bases; nucleotides not matched to a gene: 7. The CDR3 runs 14 residues. This CDR3 reads CSANRGPNTGELFF. In nucleotides, the CDR3 is TGCAGCGCCAACAGGGGCCCTAACACCGGGGAGCTGTTTTTT.

This clonotype was seen more than once but under ten times. This chain uses TRBV29-1 with TRBJ2-3; D may be TRBD1 (6 bases). Germline V lookup: CDR1 SQVTM, CDR2 ANQGSEA. The CDR3 runs 14 residues. Trimming pared 8 bases from V and 2 bases from J, leaving 17 bases between. CDR3 sequence reads: CSLREGVPTDTQYF. CDR3 nucleotides: TGCAGCCTTCGCGAGGGGGTACCCACAGATACGCAGTATTTT.

The table lists this clonotype with a few counts. V usage is TRBV6-2 or TRBV6-3 and J usage is TRBJ2-1; 7 bases match TRBD2. Germline assignment: CDR1 MNHEY and CDR2 SVGEGT. The ends lost 0 bases at V and 3 bases at J; junction bases unmatched: 2. This CDR3 comprises 15 residues. CDR3 DNA sequence: TGTGCCAGCAGTTACTCGCGGGAGAGCTACAATGAGCAGTTCTTC. Translating it yields CASSYSRESYNEQFF.

This clonotype appeared a few times. The chain couples TRBV29-1 to TRBJ1-1; D unclear. There are 10 residues in the CDR3. V lost 4 bases, J lost 4 bases, and 4 bases lay in between. Per the germline V gene, CDR1 is SQVTM and CDR2 is ANQGSEA. CDR3 loop: CSVGATEAFF. CDR3 DNA sequence: TGCAGCGTTGGAGCCACTGAAGCTTTCTTT.